The 8 T cell receptor beta chains below come from one sample, sequenced in a study of shared clonotypes between healthy human individuals. Assay used: immunoSEQ multiplex PCR; TCRdb lists only in-frame clones, some missing. The sample holds a few hundred thousand clones, about 80% seen once. The sequenced sample was PBMCs. Every receptor here comes from a woman aged 40 to 49 in good health. Some clones in this sample may be carry-over from other donors' samples.

This rearrangement joins TRBV5-1 to TRBJ1-2; D is possibly TRBD1 (6 bases). The ends were cut back, 3 bases at V and 8 bases at J, with 17 bases in the middle. Germline V gene sequence: CDR1 SGHRS, CDR2 YFSETQ. The CDR3 has 14 residues. This CDR3 reads CASSSGAGTLGYTF. In DNA, the CDR3 is TGCGCCAGCAGCTCGGGGGCAGGGACCCTCGGCTACACCTTC.

This clone has just one count. The sample has other DNA sequences that encode this CDR3 too. V and J are TRBV30 and TRBJ1-2; possibly TRBD1 for D (5 bases). This CDR3 comprises 13 residues. Germline V gene sequence: CDR1 GTSNPN, CDR2 SVGIG (reference sequence). Between the trimmed V and J ends, which lost 1 base and 1 base, there was a span of 7 bases. The CDR3 reads CAWSGGGNYGYTF. The CDR3, as DNA: TGTGCCTGGAGTGGTGGGGGTAACTATGGCTACACCTTC.

V and J are TRBV4-1 and TRBJ1-4, with a possible D match to TRBD1 (6 bases). Germline-derived CDR1 and CDR2 are MGHRA and YSYEKL. The CDR3 covers 17 residues. V gave up 1 base and J gave up 7 bases, with 19 bases separating them. Here the CDR3 reads CASSQVLLRQAVEKLFF. The CDR3 DNA is TGCGCCAGCAGCCAAGTCTTATTACGACAGGCGGTTGAAAAACTGTTTTTT.

As concerns this clone: A read error may account for a junction end that differs from germline. This chain joins TRBV28 and TRBJ1-2; perhaps TRBD1 as D (5 bases). Germline V CDR1 and CDR2: MDHEN, SYDVKM. This CDR3 is 12 amino acids long. CDR3 residues: CTSSLQTEGYTF. CDR3 coding DNA: TGTACCAGCAGTCTCCAGACAGAGGGCTACACCTTC.

This sequence joins TRBV5-1 and TRBJ2-1; 8 bases align to TRBD2. Germline V CDR1 and CDR2: SGHRS, YFSETQ. The CDR3 consists of 16 residues. The ends lost 0 bases at V and 4 bases at J; junction bases unmatched: 6. CDR3 nucleotide sequence: TGCGCCAGCAGCTTGGACGGACTAGCCCAATACAATGAGCAGTTCTTC. This gives the protein CASSLDGLAQYNEQFF.

This chain links TRBV6-1 with TRBJ2-5; D may correspond to TRBD1 or TRBD2 (5 bases each). V was pared by 3 bases and J by 5 bases, with 10 bases between. The CDR3 extends over 13 amino acids. Germline V gene lookup returns CDR1 MNHNS and CDR2 SASEGT. The DNA for the CDR3 is TGTGCCAGCAGTGATGGGGACCGGGAGACCCAGTACTTC. Its protein is CASSDGDRETQYF.

The J gene is TRBJ1-1, the V gene TRBV6-4, with unresolved D. The CDR3 loop spans 14 amino acids. In germline, CDR1 is MRHNA, CDR2 SNTAGT. Trimming removed 5 bases from V and 0 bases from J, with 10 bases in between. CDR3 nucleotide sequence: TGTGCCAGCAGTCCGGGAGATTTGAACACTGAAGCTTTCTTT. Its translation is CASSPGDLNTEAFF.

Details on this clone: A much larger clone sits a single nucleotide away, making a read error possible. Other DNA sequences of this sample code for an identical CDR3. The V call is TRBV28, the J call TRBJ2-3; D gene uncertain. Germline V gene lookup returns CDR1 MDHEN and CDR2 SYDVKM. CDR3 size: 11 residues. V was clipped by 5 bases and J by 2 bases, with 2 bases between them. The DNA for the CDR3 is TGTGCCAGCAGTCTCACAGATACGCAGTATTTT. Encoded protein: CASSLTDTQYF.